The clone carrying this T cell receptor beta chain was detected only once. Its specificity is unknown. V was trimmed by 4 bases and J by 5 bases, leaving 9 bases between them. CDR3 length: 13 residues. This entry comes from a study of T cell repertoires in cytomegalovirus infection. Study as a whole: Selection of CMV epitopes for the study included recently identified HLA-C-restricted and well-studied HLA-B-restricted ones. Both a matching HLA type and CMV infection were indicated by public TCR beta signatures. Broader study findings: Cumulative public TCR beta family frequency identified CMV carriers with the relevant HLA. Dominating the ex vivo response were HLA-C-restricted CMV-specific TCR beta clonotypes.

TCRdb reanalysed the reads using MiXCR and keeps one entry per CDR3 protein. The sample records about 470,000 distinct CDR3 sequences, roughly 46% being singletons. The source of this sequence is a human donor in good health (CMV status not recorded). Some clones in this sample may be carry-over from other donors' samples. This chain joins TRBV12-3 or TRBV12-4 and TRBJ1-5; D unresolved. Here the sequenced sample was cultured PBMCs, taken from culture after CMV antigen stimulation. The CDR3 DNA reads as TGTGCCAGCAGTTCCGACCGATATCAGCCCCAGCATTTT. Amino acids: CASSSDRYQPQHF.